These 26 T cell receptor beta chains were sequenced from one sample in a study of blood T cell repertoires in COVID-19. Profiled with immunoSEQ multiplex PCR; TCRdb holds only in-frame clones, not every one. The sample lists more than 65,000 clones, roughly 84% occurring once. Source material: peripheral blood. The receptors stem from a man aged 50 or older with active COVID-19.

The J gene is TRBJ2-3, the V gene TRBV7-9, with 9 bases that match TRBD1. Germline V CDR1 and CDR2: SEHNR, FQNEAQ (reference sequence). The CDR3 is 18 residues long. V lost 4 bases to trimming and J lost 0 bases; unmatched junction nucleotides: 11. CDR3 coding DNA: TGTGCCAGCAGCTCCCAAGGACAGGGGATTCCTAGCACAGATACGCAGTATTTT. As protein: CASSSQGQGIPSTDTQYF.

The CDR3 nucleotides are TGTGCCAGCAGTCTTGAAGAGGGCTCCTACAATGAGCAGTTCTTC. Its translation is CASSLEEGSYNEQFF. V is TRBV2 and J is TRBJ2-1, with a tentative D call TRBD2 (5 bases). The ends were cut back, 5 bases at V and 0 bases at J, with 11 bases in the middle. The CDR3 length is 15 residues. CDR1 and CDR2 (germline): SNHLY, FYNNEI. The full variable domain, rest sourced from reference TRBV2 and TRBJ2-1, is EPEVTQTPSHQVTQMGQEVILRCVPISNHLYFYWYRQILGQKVEFLVSFYNNEISEKSEIFDDQFSVERPDGSNFTLKIRSTKLEDSAMYFCASSLEEGSYNEQFFGPGTRLTVL.

The chain uses TRBV6-2 or TRBV6-3 and TRBJ1-1; 8 nucleotides line up with TRBD1. This CDR3 has 14 amino acids. The V and J ends lost 6 bases and 4 bases, in that order; junction bases with no gene match: 7. Looked up from germline, CDR1 is MNHEY and CDR2 is SVGEGT. In DNA form, the CDR3 reads TGTGCCAGCAGCAACAGGGGGGGTTCCACTGAAGCTTTCTTT. Its protein is CASSNRGGSTEAFF.

The chain is built from TRBV5-1 and TRBJ1-2; 11 bases are a match to TRBD1. V dropped 4 bases and J dropped 6; count of bases not matched to a gene: 5. Per germline, CDR1 SGHRS and CDR2 YFSETQ. CDR3 length: 14 residues. This CDR3 reads CASSAGQGANGYTF. The DNA for the CDR3 is TGCGCCAGCAGCGCCGGACAGGGGGCGAATGGCTACACCTTC.

The V gene is TRBV4-3, the J gene TRBJ1-5; D is possibly TRBD1 (5 bases). Germline CDR1 is LGHNA and CDR2 is YSLEER. V was pared by 0 bases and J by 4 bases, with 16 bases between. The CDR3 is 17 amino acids. The CDR3 protein is CASSQDWGVVGNQPQHF. The CDR3 region has the DNA TGCGCCAGCAGCCAAGACTGGGGGGTTGTGGGGAATCAGCCCCAGCATTTT.

The chain uses TRBV11-2 and TRBJ1-3, with TRBD1 as a possible D gene (6 bases). CDR3 length: 15 amino acids. V gave up 4 bases and J gave up 0 bases, with 10 bases separating them. Germline lookup yields CDR1 SGHAT and CDR2 FQNNGV. The CDR3 DNA reads as TGTGCCAGCAGCTCGGCGGGGGCCTCTGGAAACACCATATATTTT. This translates into CASSSAGASGNTIYF.

A word on this clone: This sample also contains other DNA sequences that code for the same CDR3. The genes are TRBV27 and TRBJ2-1; 13 bases are shared with TRBD2. In germline, CDR1 is MNHEY, CDR2 SMNVEV (reference sequence). Losses at the gene ends were 5 bases for V and 2 bases for J; bases not matched to a gene: 6. The CDR3 covers 17 residues. For the CDR3, the DNA is TGTGCCAGCAGTCCGAGGACTAGCGGGAGAGCCTACAATGAGCAGTTCTTC. Amino acids: CASSPRTSGRAYNEQFF.

The V call is TRBV4-3, the J call TRBJ2-2, with TRBD2 identical over 10 bases. The germline V gene has CDR1 LGHNA and CDR2 YSLEER. The J segment lost 5 bases and the V segment lost 3 bases, leaving 6 bases of the junction unmatched. The CDR3 sequence is 16 residues long. The CDR3 protein is CASSHIAGGGTGELFF. The CDR3 region has the DNA TGCGCCAGCAGCCATATAGCGGGGGGAGGGACCGGGGAGCTGTTTTTT.

The V call is TRBV24-1, the J call TRBJ1-3; unclear D gene. The CDR3 sequence is 15 residues long. Trimming took 2 bases from V and 3 from J, leaving 10 bases between them. Germline loops: CDR1 KGHDR, CDR2 SFDVKD. CDR3 sequence reads: CATSDSRNSGNTIYF. The CDR3 DNA is TGTGCCACCAGTGATTCCCGGAACAGTGGAAACACCATATATTTT.

The chain links TRBV7-2 to TRBJ1-2; TRBD1 is a possible D gene (6 bases). CDR3 size: 13 residues. Germline V gene data show CDR1 as SGHTA and CDR2 as FQGNSA. Trimming pared 5 bases from V and 1 base from J, leaving 8 bases between. The CDR3 bases are TGTGCCAGCAGCCCGGACAGTAACTATGGCTACACCTTC. Residues: CASSPDSNYGYTF.

The chain has TRBV6-5 and TRBJ1-2, with a weak D call TRBD1 (5 bases). V was shortened by 5 bases and J by 4 bases, with 11 bases between the two germline ends. Per the germline V gene, CDR1 is MNHEY and CDR2 is SVGAGI. The CDR3 length is 13 residues. Written as DNA, the CDR3 is TGTGCCAGCAGTCGGGGGGGGACCTATGGCTACACCTTC. It codes for CASSRGGTYGYTF.

To note about this clone: This same CDR3 is encoded by further DNA sequences in the sample. This sequence joins TRBV5-1 and TRBJ2-3; TRBD2 aligns across 7 bases. J lost 5 bases, V lost 4 bases, and 7 bases had no gene match. This CDR3 region has 14 residues. The germline V gene encodes CDR1 SGHRS and CDR2 YFSETQ. CDR3 sequence reads: CASSTSGGRDTQYF. As DNA, the CDR3 is TGCGCCAGCAGCACCTCGGGGGGTAGAGATACGCAGTATTTT.

The chain uses TRBV7-8 and TRBJ1-1; tentatively, D is TRBD1 (6 bases). Trimming pared 6 bases from V and 6 bases from J, leaving 14 bases between. The CDR3 is made up of 13 amino acids. The germline V gene has CDR1 SGHVS and CDR2 FQNEAQ. The CDR3 loop is CASSQDSGAEAFF. DNA for the CDR3: TGTGCCAGCAGTCAGGACAGCGGCGCTGAAGCTTTCTTT.

The chain recombines TRBV7-8 with TRBJ1-6; 8 bases agree with TRBD1. The ends lost 2 bases at V and 7 bases at J; junction bases unmatched: 7. The CDR3 spans 16 residues. In germline, CDR1 is SGHVS, CDR2 FQNEAQ. CDR3 loop: CASSLFRGRGNSPLHF. For the CDR3, the DNA is TGTGCCAGCAGCTTATTCAGGGGGCGAGGGAATTCACCCCTCCACTTT.

The chain carries TRBV28 and TRBJ2-1; perhaps TRBD1 as D (6 bases). CDR3 length: 13 amino acids. CDR1 and CDR2 from the germline V gene are MDHEN and SYDVKM. V dropped 6 bases and J dropped 11 bases, with 17 bases sitting between them. The CDR3 sequence is CASSLTQTGQQFF. CDR3 nucleotide sequence: TGTGCCAGCAGCTTGACCCAGACAGGTCAGCAGTTCTTC.

The chain links TRBV7-9 to TRBJ1-4; 10 nucleotides agree with TRBD1. V gave up 4 bases and J gave up 7 bases; unmatched junction bases: 6. Germline V gene sequence: CDR1 SEHNR, CDR2 FQNEAQ (reference sequence). The length of the CDR3 is 15 residues. In DNA form, the CDR3 reads TGTGCCAGCAGCTCTGGGACAGGGGAGGGTGAAAAACTGTTTTTT. It yields the protein CASSSGTGEGEKLFF.

The chain couples TRBV7-3 to TRBJ1-6; D not certain. This CDR3 has 14 residues. Germline CDR1 SGHTA, CDR2 FQGTGA. Trimming removed 4 bases at V and 7 bases at J, with 11 bases between. This CDR3 is CASSSLTPNSPLHF. CDR3 DNA sequence: TGTGCCAGCAGCTCCCTAACCCCAAATTCACCCCTCCACTTT.

The chain combines TRBV7-3 with TRBJ2-3; D is undetermined. Deletions cut 5 bases from V and 2 bases from J, with 17 bases between. Per germline, CDR1 SGHTA and CDR2 FQGTGA. The CDR3 spans 16 residues. In nucleotides, the CDR3 is TGTGCCAGCAGCAATCGCTCAGGCACCCCCACAGATACGCAGTATTTT. Protein sequence: CASSNRSGTPTDTQYF.

Worth noting for this clone: The sample carries other DNA sequences with the same CDR3. This sequence joins TRBV7-9 and TRBJ1-2, with TRBD1 matching over 7 bases. This CDR3 has 14 residues. The germline CDR1 and CDR2 sequences are SEHNR and FQNEAQ (reference sequence). After removal of 2 bases from V and 3 bases from J, the junction contained 3 bases not matched to a gene. The chain's CDR3 is CASSLNRGDYGYTF. The CDR3 bases are TGTGCCAGCAGCTTAAACAGGGGTGACTATGGCTACACCTTC. Looking up the rest from reference TRBV7-9 and TRBJ1-2 gives the full variable domain: DTGVSQNPRHKITKRGQNVTFRCDPISEHNRLYWYRQTLGQGPEFLTYFQNEAQLEKSRLLSDRFSAERPKGSFSTLEIQRTEQGDSAMYLCASSLNRGDYGYTFGSGTRLTVV.

The chain recombines TRBV6-2 or TRBV6-3 with TRBJ1-5; D call uncertain. The CDR3 extends over 16 amino acids. CDR1 and CDR2 (germline): MNHEY, SVGEGT. V shed 2 bases and J shed 1 base, with 12 bases lying between them. CDR3 DNA: TGTGCCAGCAGTTACGAGGGTGCGGCGAGCAATCAGCCCCAGCATTTT. Its translation: CASSYEGAASNQPQHF.

This clone was seen once. The chain joins TRBV28 to TRBJ1-3; tentatively, D is TRBD1 (6 bases). V was trimmed by 1 base and J by 4 bases, leaving 17 bases between them. The CDR3 runs 17 residues. Germline CDR1 MDHEN, CDR2 SYDVKM. Here the CDR3 reads CASSLSLVDRLGNTIYF. As DNA, the CDR3 is TGTGCCAGCAGTTTATCTTTAGTCGACAGGTTGGGAAACACCATATATTTT.

The rearrangement joins TRBV20-1 to TRBJ1-2; D is unclear. Trimming stripped 3 bases from V and 0 bases from J, with 5 bases between. This CDR3 comprises 12 residues. The germline V gene encodes CDR1 DFQATT and CDR2 SNEGSKA (reference sequence). CDR3 loop: CSASSANYGYTF. The CDR3 DNA sequence: TGCAGTGCTAGTTCCGCTAACTATGGCTACACCTTC.

The CDR3: CASRTPHSGRAGETQYF. The CDR3 nucleotides are TGTGCCAGCAGGACACCTCACAGCGGGAGGGCTGGAGAGACCCAGTACTTC. The chain joins TRBV7-2 to TRBJ2-5; 10 nucleotides agree with TRBD2. This CDR3 has 17 residues. The V and J ends lost 6 bases and 4 bases, in that order; junction bases with no gene match: 14. From germline, CDR1 is SGHTA and CDR2 FQGNSA.

The chain links TRBV5-6 to TRBJ1-5, with D possibly matching TRBD1 (5 bases). Germline V lookup: CDR1 SGHDT, CDR2 YYEEEE. There are 14 residues in the CDR3. V dropped 0 bases and J dropped 7 bases, with 11 bases sitting between them. The CDR3 sequence is CASSLGTRMQPQHF. CDR3 DNA sequence: TGTGCCAGCAGCTTGGGGACAAGGATGCAGCCCCAGCATTTT.

The J gene is TRBJ1-2, the V gene TRBV19; 9 bases agree with TRBD1. The V and J ends lost 2 bases and 3 bases, in that order; junction bases with no gene match: 4. Germline V lookup: CDR1 LNHDA, CDR2 SQIVND (reference sequence). The CDR3 runs to 15 residues. CDR3: CASSIPQGADYGYTF. Written as DNA, the CDR3 is TGTGCCAGTAGTATACCACAGGGGGCGGACTATGGCTACACCTTC.

This clone was observed a few times. The chain recombines TRBV6-2 or TRBV6-3 with TRBJ2-7, with 9 bases that match TRBD2. J gave up 0 bases and V 5 bases, and 8 bases lay outside the gene matches. Germline V lookup: CDR1 MNHEY, CDR2 SVGEGT. The CDR3 spans 16 residues. For the CDR3, the DNA is TGTGCCAGCAGTGCCCCTTTTAGCGGGAGCTCCTACGAGCAGTACTTC. As protein: CASSAPFSGSSYEQYF.